The source of this T cell receptor beta chain is a study of PD-1 blockade in classical Hodgkin lymphoma. Study-wide results and caveats: The diversity seen at baseline in complete responders resembled that of newly diagnosed patients. TCR diversity at baseline was reported to be reduced in newly diagnosed patients relative to healthy donors.

Time point noted: cycle 4 day 1 (C4D1), after five to seven weeks of nivolumab. Every patient experienced relapse after autologous stem cell transplantation, and brentuximab vedotin exposure varied. Purification of CD4+ T cells from thawed PBMCs was achieved by magnetic negative selection. The table came from immunoSEQ multiplex PCR; TCRdb's copy has only in-frame clones and leaves some out. The sample records about 32,000 clones, about 94% being singletons. With 4 bases clipped from V and 5 bases from J, the junction kept 6 bases outside the gene matches. Germline CDR1 reads LGHNA; CDR2 reads YNFKEQ. The CDR3 length is 15 residues. As concerns this clone: Its antigen is unknown.

Sequences were derived from CD4+ T cells from blood, sampled before the fourth cycle of nivolumab. The chain links TRBV4-2 to TRBJ2-2, with TRBD2 identical over 8 bases. The TCR was taken from a human donor with classical Hodgkin lymphoma. The CDR3 DNA reads TGTGCCAGCAGCCGACGGGGGGGTGAGACCGGGGAGCTGTTTTTT. This encodes CASSRRGGETGELFF.